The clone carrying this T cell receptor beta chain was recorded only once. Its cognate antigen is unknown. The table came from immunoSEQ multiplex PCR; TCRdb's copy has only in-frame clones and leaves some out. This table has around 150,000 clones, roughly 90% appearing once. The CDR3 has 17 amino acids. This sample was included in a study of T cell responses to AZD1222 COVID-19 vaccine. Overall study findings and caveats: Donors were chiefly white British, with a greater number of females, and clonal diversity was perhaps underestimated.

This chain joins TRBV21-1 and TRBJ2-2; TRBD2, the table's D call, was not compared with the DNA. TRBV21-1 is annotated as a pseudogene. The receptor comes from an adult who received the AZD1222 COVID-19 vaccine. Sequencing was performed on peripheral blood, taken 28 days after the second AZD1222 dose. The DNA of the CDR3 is TGTGCCAGCAGCAAAGAGGCGGGAGACGACGGTACCGGGGAGCTGTTTTTT. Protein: CASSKEAGDDGTGELFF.